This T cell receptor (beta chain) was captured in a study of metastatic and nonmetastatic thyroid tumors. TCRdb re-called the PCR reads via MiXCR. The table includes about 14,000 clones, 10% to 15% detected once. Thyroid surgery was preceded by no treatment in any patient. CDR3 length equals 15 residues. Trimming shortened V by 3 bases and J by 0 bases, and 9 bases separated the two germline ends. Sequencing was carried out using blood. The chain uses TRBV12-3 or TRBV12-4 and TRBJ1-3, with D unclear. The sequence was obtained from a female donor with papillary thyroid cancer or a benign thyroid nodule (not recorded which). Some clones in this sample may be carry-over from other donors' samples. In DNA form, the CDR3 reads TGTGCCAGCAGTTTCGTGGGAGCCTCTGGAAACACCATATATTTT. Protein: CASSFVGASGNTIYF.